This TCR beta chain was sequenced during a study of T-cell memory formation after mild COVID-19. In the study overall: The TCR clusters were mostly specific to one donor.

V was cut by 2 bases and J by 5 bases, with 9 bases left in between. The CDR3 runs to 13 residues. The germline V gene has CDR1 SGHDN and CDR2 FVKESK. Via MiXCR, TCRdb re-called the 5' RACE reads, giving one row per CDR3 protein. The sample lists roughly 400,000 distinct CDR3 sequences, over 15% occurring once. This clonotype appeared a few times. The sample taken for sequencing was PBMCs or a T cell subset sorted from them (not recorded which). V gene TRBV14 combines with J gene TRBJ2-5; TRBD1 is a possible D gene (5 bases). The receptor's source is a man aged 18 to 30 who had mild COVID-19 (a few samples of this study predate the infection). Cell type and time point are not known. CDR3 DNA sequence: TGTGCCAGCAGCCAAACCAGGGTGGAGACCCAGTACTTC. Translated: CASSQTRVETQYF.